The 23 T cell receptor beta chains given below trace back to one sample, sequenced in a study of PD-L1 blockade in urothelial cancer. Sample time point: pretreatment peripheral blood. This table comes from immunoSEQ multiplex PCR, and its TCRdb copy is limited to in-frame clones, with some not included. The sample lists about 87,000 clones; about four fifths were seen once. The sequenced sample was PBMCs, obtained around atezolizumab (anti-PD-L1) treatment. The receptors come from a man in his fifties or sixties with urothelial cancer.

The CDR3 DNA reads as TGCGCCAGCAGCTTAGCGGGAGGGATGGTGGATGAGCAGTTCTTC. It is translated as CASSLAGGMVDEQFF. J is TRBJ2-1 and V is TRBV5-1; 10 nucleotides agree with TRBD2. Germline values: CDR1 SGHRS, CDR2 YFSETQ. Trimming took 2 bases from V and 8 from J; bases not matched to a gene: 7. The CDR3 contains 15 residues.

V gene TRBV5-8 combines with J gene TRBJ1-3; D is ambiguous. V was cut by 2 bases and J by 0 bases, with 9 bases left in between. The germline gives CDR1 SGHTS, CDR2 YDEGEE. The CDR3 spans 15 residues. CDR3 protein: CASSFEGTSGNTIYF. The CDR3 coding sequence is TGTGCCAGCAGCTTTGAGGGAACCTCTGGAAACACCATATATTTT.

The V gene is TRBV2, the J gene TRBJ1-2; 8 bases agree with TRBD1. The germline CDR1 and CDR2 sequences are SNHLY and FYNNEI. This CDR3 has 12 residues. V was pared by 11 bases and J by 8 bases, with 10 bases of the junction left unmatched. Written as DNA, the CDR3 is TGTGCCGTACAGGGGGTAGGTGAAGGCTACACCTTC. It encodes CAVQGVGEGYTF.

The chain has TRBV6-5 and TRBJ1-1; D is unclear. This CDR3 has 14 residues. Germline V gives CDR1 MNHEY, CDR2 SVGAGI. Trimming took off 2 bases at V and 0 bases at J, with 7 bases between the two ends. CDR3 protein: CASSYSSVNTEAFF. The CDR3 region has the DNA TGTGCCAGCAGTTACAGTTCAGTGAACACTGAAGCTTTCTTT.

The chain is built from TRBV7-9 and TRBJ2-7, with D possibly TRBD2 on 6 matching bases. With 4 bases removed from V and 2 bases from J, the gap between germline ends came to 12 bases. Germline assignment: CDR1 SEHNR and CDR2 FQNEAQ (reference sequence). The CDR3 length is 14 residues. The CDR3 region is CASSSGVNPYEQYF. CDR3 DNA: TGTGCCAGCAGCTCGGGAGTAAACCCCTACGAGCAGTACTTC.

J is TRBJ2-5 and V is TRBV4-3, with 8 bases fitting TRBD2. In germline, CDR1 is LGHNA, CDR2 YSLEER. The V gene end was trimmed by 0 bases and the J gene end by 7 bases; junction bases not matched to a gene: 10. The CDR3 length is 16 residues. The CDR3 DNA is TGCGCCAGCAGCCAAGATAAGCGGGAGCAGGGCGGGACCCAGTACTTC. It encodes CASSQDKREQGGTQYF.

In this sample, this clone turned up a few times. The V and J genes are TRBV6-5 and TRBJ1-1; 7 bases line up with TRBD1. This CDR3 is 13 amino acids long. Trimming took 4 bases from V and 5 from J; bases not matched to a gene: 4. Germline V CDR1 and CDR2: MNHEY, SVGAGI. This CDR3 reads CASSLTGRTEAFF. The CDR3 region has the DNA TGTGCCAGCAGTTTGACAGGGCGGACTGAAGCTTTCTTT.

A few counts support this clone. The CDR3 here is CASSFLRNQPQHF. DNA for the CDR3: TGTGCCAGCAGTTTTCTACGAAATCAGCCCCAGCATTTT. The chain recombines TRBV28 with TRBJ1-5; D gene ambiguous. CDR3 length equals 13 residues. V lost 3 bases and J 4 bases, leaving 7 bases between the germline ends. Germline V gene sequence: CDR1 MDHEN, CDR2 SYDVKM.

V gene TRBV6-5 combines with J gene TRBJ2-2; D call uncertain. There are 12 residues in the CDR3. From germline, CDR1 is MNHEY and CDR2 SVGAGI. Trimming cost V 6 bases and J 2 bases, with 4 bases left between them. The CDR3 loop reads CASSFNTGELFF. Here the CDR3 DNA reads TGTGCCAGCAGCTTTAACACCGGGGAGCTGTTTTTT.

A single count supports this clone. V gene TRBV5-1 combines with J gene TRBJ1-2; no firm D call. The CDR3 covers 16 residues. V gave up 4 bases and J gave up 0 bases, with 16 bases separating them. Germline CDR1 is SGHRS and CDR2 is YFSETQ. CDR3 amino acids: CASSLPPGSPNYGYTF. The DNA of the CDR3 is TGCGCCAGCAGCCTCCCACCGGGAAGTCCTAACTATGGCTACACCTTC. The full variable domain, in which reference TRBV5-1 and TRBJ1-2 provide the parts outside the CDR3, is KAGVTQTPRYLIKTRGQQVTLSCSPISGHRSVSWYQQTPGQGLQFLFEYFSETQRNKGNFPGRFSGRQFSNSRSEMNVSTLELGDSALYLCASSLPPGSPNYGYTFGSGTRLTVV.

The CDR3: CASSLRDRGHQETQYF. CDR3 in DNA: TGTGCCAGCAGCCTCCGGGACAGGGGTCATCAAGAGACCCAGTACTTC. The V call is TRBV14, the J call TRBJ2-5; the match to TRBD1 covers 10 bases. This CDR3 spans 16 amino acids. Germline CDR1 is SGHDN and CDR2 is FVKESK. V dropped 4 bases and J dropped 2; count of bases not matched to a gene: 7.

The chain links TRBV7-9 to TRBJ1-1, with D maybe TRBD1 (6 bases). The V end lost 7 bases, the J end lost 6 bases, and 24 bases lay between the germline ends. Germline CDR1 is SEHNR and CDR2 is FQNEAQ (reference sequence). The CDR3 is 16 residues long. The CDR3 region is CASTLGTGTTLPEAFF. DNA for the CDR3: TGTGCCAGCACCCTGGGGACGGGGACAACCCTCCCTGAAGCTTTCTTT. The full variable domain, with the rest looked up from reference TRBV7-9 and TRBJ1-1, is DTGVSQNPRHKITKRGQNVTFRCDPISEHNRLYWYRQTLGQGPEFLTYFQNEAQLEKSRLLSDRFSAERPKGSFSTLEIQRTEQGDSAMYLCASTLGTGTTLPEAFFGQGTRLTVV.

This clone appeared once. The chain joins TRBV7-9 to TRBJ2-7; 10 bases match TRBD1. V was pared by 5 bases and J by 5 bases, with 3 bases of the junction left unmatched. Germline V lookup: CDR1 SEHNR, CDR2 FQNEAQ (reference sequence). This CDR3 comprises 13 residues. The CDR3 protein is CASSRDRGNEQYF. CDR3 bases: TGTGCCAGCAGCCGGGACAGGGGTAACGAGCAGTACTTC.

On this clone: Other DNA sequences of this sample code for an identical CDR3. The chain combines TRBV5-6 with TRBJ1-1; D ambiguous. CDR1 SGHDT and CDR2 YYEEEE come from the germline V gene. The ends were cut back, 0 bases at V and 5 bases at J, with 8 bases in the middle. There are 13 residues in the CDR3. CDR3 bases: TGTGCCAGCAGCTTGGGGGGAGGTACTGAAGCTTTCTTT. Amino acid sequence: CASSLGGGTEAFF.

This chain links TRBV2 with TRBJ2-3; 8 bases agree with TRBD2. V shed 7 bases and J 3 bases; nucleotides not matched to a gene: 3. Germline CDR1 reads SNHLY; CDR2 reads FYNNEI. The CDR3 totals 13 residues. CDR3 sequence: CASIREGTDTQYF. CDR3 sequence (DNA): TGTGCCAGCATCCGGGAGGGAACAGATACGCAGTATTTT.

The genes are TRBV7-9 and TRBJ1-1; D unclear. V was pared by 5 bases and J by 2 bases, with 15 bases between. Germline V gene data show CDR1 as SEHNR and CDR2 as FQNEAQ (reference sequence). The CDR3 spans 15 residues. CDR3 amino acids: CASSPDRGGNTEAFF. The CDR3, as DNA: TGTGCCAGCAGCCCCGATCGGGGTGGCAACACTGAAGCTTTCTTT.

CDR3 DNA: TGTGCCAGCCGGGACTTTTCCTACAATGAGCAGTTCTTC. The encoded protein is CASRDFSYNEQFF. The chain is built from TRBV6-1 and TRBJ2-1, with D maybe TRBD2 (6 bases). Germline CDR1 and CDR2: MNHNS and SASEGT. The ends were cut back, 8 bases at V and 1 base at J, with 9 bases in the middle. This CDR3 is 13 amino acids long.

This rearrangement joins TRBV7-2 to TRBJ2-7; 7 bases are a match to TRBD1. This CDR3 comprises 15 residues. The germline gives CDR1 SGHTA, CDR2 FQGNSA. V trimming: 1 base; J trimming: 3 bases; junction bases outside the gene matches: 6. The CDR3 DNA sequence: TGTGCCAGCAGCTTAGTTAAGACAGGGAACTACGAGCAGTACTTC. Its translation: CASSLVKTGNYEQYF.

This clone has only a few counts. The V call is TRBV5-6, the J call TRBJ1-5, with 9 bases identical to TRBD1. The germline V gene encodes CDR1 SGHDT and CDR2 YYEEEE. V lost 4 bases and J lost 6; bases outside the gene matches: 11. This CDR3 region has 16 residues. The CDR3 nucleotides read TGTGCCAGCAGCGTAAGCCCGGGACAGGGTACTCAGCCCCAGCATTTT. Amino acids: CASSVSPGQGTQPQHF.

The chain uses TRBV28 and TRBJ1-5, with 9 positions matching TRBD1. CDR3 length: 15 residues. V gave up 5 bases and J gave up 1 base; unmatched junction bases: 3. CDR1 is MDHEN and CDR2 is SYDVKM in the germline V gene. The CDR3 DNA follows: TGTGCCAGCAGTGAACAGGGGGCCAGCAATCAGCCCCAGCATTTT. Protein product: CASSEQGASNQPQHF.

The chain couples TRBV6-5 to TRBJ2-7, with D possibly TRBD1 on 6 matching bases. The CDR3 runs to 15 residues. The V gene lost 7 bases and the J gene lost 3 bases, with 19 bases spanning the gap. Germline lookup yields CDR1 MNHEY and CDR2 SVGAGI. CDR3 loop: CASTPQGVRLYEQYF. The CDR3 DNA reads TGTGCCAGCACCCCACAGGGAGTACGGCTCTACGAGCAGTACTTC.

This chain uses TRBV5-6 with TRBJ1-4; TRBD1 matches at 7 bases. The CDR3 consists of 16 residues. After removal of 4 bases from V and 5 bases from J, the junction contained 11 bases not matched to a gene. Germline V gene lookup returns CDR1 SGHDT and CDR2 YYEEEE. The CDR3 region has the DNA TGTGCCAGCAGCCGGAGAAAGACAGGGCCAAATGAAAAACTGTTTTTT. Its protein product is CASSRRKTGPNEKLFF. The variable domain in full, completed from reference TRBV5-6 and TRBJ1-4, reads DAGVTQSPTHLIKTRGQQVTLRCSPKSGHDTVSWYQQALGQGPQFIFQYYEEEERQRGNFPDRFSGHQFPNYSSELNVNALLLGDSALYLCASSRRKTGPNEKLFFGSGTQLSVL.

This clone was recorded once. The chain links TRBV7-2 to TRBJ2-1, with 9 positions matching TRBD2. Unmatched junction bases numbered 11, after V lost 7 bases and J lost 7 bases. The CDR3 covers 15 residues. CDR1 is SGHTA and CDR2 is FQGNSA in the germline V gene. As DNA, the CDR3 is TGTGCCAGCACGAATCGGAGCGGGGGGAAAAATGAGCAGTTCTTC. This encodes CASTNRSGGKNEQFF.